The 21 T cell receptor beta chains given below trace back to one sample, sequenced in a study of T cell repertoires in cytomegalovirus infection. Antigen specificity for these receptors is unknown. From the reads, TCRdb called clonotypes with MiXCR, one entry per CDR3 protein. The sample lists 62,000 or so distinct CDR3 sequences, around 21% occurring once. The starting material was CD8+ T cells from cultured PBMCs, obtained from culture after CMV antigen stimulation. The receptor set was obtained from a human donor in good health (CMV status not recorded). Some clones in this sample may be carry-over from other donors' samples.

CDR3 sequence reads: CASSKGKSGVSYEQYV. CDR3 DNA sequence: TGTGCCAGCAGTAAAGGGAAAAGCGGAGTCTCCTACGAGCAGTACGTC. This rearrangement joins TRBV6-1 to TRBJ2-7; D is perhaps TRBD2 (5 bases). Germline lookup yields CDR1 MNHNS and CDR2 SASEGT. V gave up 5 bases and J gave up 0 bases, with 17 bases separating them. There are 16 residues in the CDR3.

The genes are TRBV10-3 and TRBJ1-2, with TRBD1 as a possible D gene (5 bases). The V end was cut by 11 bases, the J end by 4 bases, with 26 bases between. The CDR3 sequence is 16 residues long. Per germline, CDR1 ENHRY and CDR2 SYGVKD. CDR3 in amino acids: CACMITGGEDSYGYTF. The CDR3 coding sequence is TGTGCCTGTATGATTACGGGAGGGGAGGATAGCTATGGCTACACCTTC.

There are a few counts of this clonotype. This chain links TRBV7-2 with TRBJ1-1; TRBD1 might be the D (6 bases). The CDR3 totals 16 residues. Germline CDR1 is SGHTA and CDR2 is FQGNSA. V was cut by 4 bases and J by 0 bases, with 15 bases left in between. CDR3 amino acids: CASSYLRTDLNTEAFF. The CDR3 coding sequence is TGTGCCAGCAGCTATCTTAGGACAGATTTGAACACTGAAGCTTTCTTT.

The chain uses TRBV12-3 or TRBV12-4 and TRBJ2-1, with D possibly matching TRBD1 (6 bases). CDR3 size: 14 residues. Trimming removed 4 bases from V and 4 bases from J, with 11 bases in between. The CDR3 is CASSSGTPYNEQFF. The CDR3, as DNA: TGTGCCAGCAGTTCCGGGACACCATACAATGAGCAGTTCTTC.

There are a few counts of this clonotype. The chain links TRBV12-5 to TRBJ1-1; D gene ambiguous. Deletions cut 0 bases from V and 6 bases from J, with 11 bases between. The CDR3 runs to 14 residues. Germline lookup yields CDR1 LGHNT and CDR2 FRNRAP. CDR3: CASGLVPRSPEAFF. DNA for the CDR3: TGTGCTAGTGGTTTGGTACCAAGAAGTCCTGAAGCTTTCTTT.

The chain recombines TRBV4-1 with TRBJ1-5, with D unresolved. Germline assignment: CDR1 MGHRA and CDR2 YSYEKL. Trimming shortened V by 5 bases and J by 3 bases, and 17 bases separated the two germline ends. The CDR3 loop spans 16 amino acids. CDR3: CASSYRWADINQPQHF. The CDR3 DNA sequence: TGCGCCAGCAGCTATAGGTGGGCAGATATCAATCAGCCCCAGCATTTT.

The chain links TRBV4-3 to TRBJ2-5; 7 bases align to TRBD1. V dropped 0 bases and J dropped 1; count of bases not matched to a gene: 8. This CDR3 has 17 residues. Per the germline V gene, CDR1 is LGHNA and CDR2 is YSLEER. The CDR3 nucleotides read TGCGCCAGCAGCCAAGAACCGTCCCGGGACAGCCAAGAGACCCAGTACTTC. It is translated as CASSQEPSRDSQETQYF.

The chain uses TRBV7-6 and TRBJ1-2, with D perhaps matching TRBD1 (5 bases). The CDR3 has 15 residues. Germline CDR1 is SGHVS and CDR2 is FNYEAQ. Trimming pared 3 bases from V and 7 bases from J, leaving 18 bases between. The CDR3 protein is CASSLKTRGLSGYTF. The CDR3 bases are TGTGCCAGCAGCTTGAAAACGCGGGGCCTATCTGGCTACACCTTC.

The chain has TRBV13 and TRBJ2-3; the match to TRBD2 covers 15 bases. Germline V lookup: CDR1 PRHDT, CDR2 FYEKMQ (reference sequence). The CDR3 contains 19 residues. Germline trimming cut 5 bases from V and 0 bases from J; bases unmatched to any gene: 9. The CDR3 DNA reads TGTGCCAGCAGCGGAACCGATGGGACTAGCGGGGGGAGCACAGATACGCAGTATTTT. Translated: CASSGTDGTSGGSTDTQYF.

This clonotype was counted only a few times. V is TRBV10-2 and J is TRBJ2-5; D is perhaps TRBD2 (6 bases). V was pared by 2 bases and J by 5 bases, with 12 bases between. Germline loops: CDR1 WSHSY, CDR2 SAAADI. The CDR3 covers 14 residues. The CDR3 is CASSERRARETQYF. In DNA, the CDR3 is TGCGCCAGCAGTGAGAGGAGGGCACGGGAGACCCAGTACTTC.

The sample holds a few counts of this clonotype. V gene TRBV7-6 combines with J gene TRBJ1-1; tentatively, D is TRBD1 (5 bases). Trimming left V 1 base short and J 3 bases short, with 12 bases between. The germline V gene encodes CDR1 SGHVS and CDR2 FNYEAQ. This CDR3 is built from 15 residues. The CDR3 bases are TGTGCCAGCAGCTTAGGATTGCAGGGCTACACTGAAGCTTTCTTT. Translation gives CASSLGLQGYTEAFF.

The J gene is TRBJ2-3, the V gene TRBV12-3 or TRBV12-4; 7 bases are a match to TRBD2. The ends lost 1 base at V and 5 bases at J; junction bases unmatched: 6. The CDR3 is made up of 15 amino acids. CDR3 nucleotide sequence: TGTGCCAGCAGTTTAGTGGCGGGGGTGGTAGATACGCAGTATTTT. Protein: CASSLVAGVVDTQYF.

CDR3 in DNA: TGTGCCAGCCGCGCTCAAATCGGACAGAAGAACACTGAAGCTTTCTTT. Translating it yields CASRAQIGQKNTEAFF. The V call is TRBV11-2, the J call TRBJ1-1; tentative D call: TRBD1 (6 bases). The CDR3 covers 16 residues. Germline V gives CDR1 SGHAT, CDR2 FQNNGV. V lost 8 bases and J 1 base, leaving 20 bases between the germline ends.

V is TRBV11-2 and J is TRBJ2-7; TRBD1 matches 7 bases. The CDR3 runs to 15 residues. Per the germline V gene, CDR1 is SGHAT and CDR2 is FQNNGV. The trim removed 5 bases at V and 3 bases at J, leaving 10 bases unmatched. CDR3 protein: CASSAPGTEHYEQYF. DNA for the CDR3: TGTGCCAGCAGCGCTCCCGGGACAGAACACTACGAGCAGTACTTC.

The chain is built from TRBV11-2 and TRBJ2-2, with TRBD1 as a possible D gene (5 bases). V lost 3 bases and J 1 base, leaving 12 bases between the germline ends. The CDR3 runs to 16 residues. Germline CDR1 is SGHAT and CDR2 is FQNNGV. The DNA of the CDR3 is TGTGCCAGCAGCTTGTCAGGACAAATGAACACCGGGGAGCTGTTTTTT. Protein product: CASSLSGQMNTGELFF.

Many counts were recorded for this clonotype. The chain uses TRBV12-3 or TRBV12-4 and TRBJ2-2; perhaps D is TRBD1 or TRBD2 (6 bases each). V dropped 8 bases and J dropped 3 bases, with 22 bases sitting between them. This CDR3 spans 17 amino acids. CDR3 nucleotides: TGTGCCAGCTGGGGGGCCATCCAACGGGGTTACACCGGGGAGCTGTTTTTT. Its protein product is CASWGAIQRGYTGELFF.

The sample holds a few counts of this clonotype. The CDR3 sequence: CASSFNRANTEAFF. The CDR3 region has the DNA TGTGCCAGCAGTTTCAACAGGGCGAACACTGAAGCTTTCTTT. The chain links TRBV28 to TRBJ1-1; D possibly corresponds to TRBD1 (6 bases). V lost 3 bases and J lost 1, with 9 bases in between. CDR3 length: 14 amino acids. Germline V gene lookup returns CDR1 MDHEN and CDR2 SYDVKM.

This clonotype has just a few counts. V usage is TRBV7-2 and J usage is TRBJ1-4, with 9 bases that match TRBD1. V was clipped by 1 base and J by 7 bases; unmatched bases: 4. The CDR3 contains 15 residues. In germline, CDR1 is SGHTA, CDR2 FQGNSA. This CDR3 is CASSLGTGVSEKLFF. The DNA of the CDR3 is TGTGCCAGCAGCTTAGGGACAGGGGTTTCTGAAAAACTGTTTTTT.

This clonotype came up a few times. The chain has TRBV12-3 or TRBV12-4 and TRBJ1-2; no firm D call. This CDR3 contains 15 residues. Trimming shortened V by 1 base and J by 0 bases, and 9 bases separated the two germline ends. CDR3 residues: CASSLDLPPNYGYTF. The CDR3 coding sequence is TGTGCCAGCAGTTTAGATCTCCCCCCTAACTATGGCTACACCTTC.

The V and J genes are TRBV10-3 and TRBJ2-2, with D possibly TRBD2 on 6 matching bases. The CDR3 consists of 14 residues. Trimming stripped 4 bases from V and 1 base from J, with 7 bases between. Germline CDR1 reads ENHRY; CDR2 reads SYGVKD. This chain's CDR3 is CAISVGGNTGELFF. The DNA for the CDR3 is TGTGCCATCAGTGTGGGAGGGAACACCGGGGAGCTGTTTTTT.

The chain has TRBV7-2 and TRBJ1-3; tentative D call: TRBD1 (6 bases). Germline values: CDR1 SGHTA, CDR2 FQGNSA. This CDR3 is 15 amino acids long. V lost 4 bases to trimming and J lost 7 bases, with 17 bases between them. CDR3 DNA sequence: TGTGCCAGCAGCTCCACAGGGTATGGACGGAACACCATATATTTT. It translates to CASSSTGYGRNTIYF.